The 22 T cell receptor beta chains below come from one sample, sequenced in a study of cytomegalovirus exposure and HLA in healthy donors. It was with 60 Vbeta and 13 Jbeta primers that the PCR ran. The method was immunoSEQ multiplex PCR; TCRdb's version includes in-frame clones alone and lacks a portion of them. The sample lists about 190,000 clones, roughly 79% occurring once. Material: PBMCs. Every receptor here comes from a woman aged 18-29 years in good health and CMV-seronegative.

This sequence joins TRBV11-3 and TRBJ2-1, with D possibly TRBD1 on 6 matching bases. Germline V CDR1 and CDR2: SGHNT, YENEEA. Deletions cut 9 bases from V and 0 bases from J, with 15 bases between. The CDR3 runs to 15 residues. The CDR3 DNA follows: TGTGCCAGTTCGAGACAGGCGAGCTCCTACAATGAGCAGTTCTTC. Translated: CASSRQASSYNEQFF.

The chain employs TRBV19 and TRBJ1-2, with D perhaps matching TRBD1 (6 bases). Germline V gene data show CDR1 as LNHDA and CDR2 as SQIVND (reference sequence). Trimming took off 3 bases at V and 4 bases at J, with 6 bases between the two ends. The CDR3 has 12 amino acids. Here the CDR3 DNA reads TGTGCCAGTAGTATGGACAGCTATGGCTACACCTTC. Its translation is CASSMDSYGYTF.

This clone was observed a few times. The chain uses TRBV14 and TRBJ1-1; TRBD1 matches at 9 bases. Germline loops: CDR1 SGHDN, CDR2 FVKESK. The CDR3 spans 13 residues. With V trimmed by 6 bases and J by 5 bases, 4 bases remained unmatched. This chain's CDR3 is CASSWDRATEAFF. In DNA form, the CDR3 reads TGTGCCAGCAGTTGGGACAGGGCAACTGAAGCTTTCTTT.

The rearrangement uses TRBV19 and TRBJ1-2, with D possibly TRBD1 on 5 matching bases. The V gene lost 3 bases and the J gene lost 7 bases, with 18 bases spanning the gap. The germline gives CDR1 LNHDA, CDR2 SQIVND (reference sequence). The length of the CDR3 is 15 residues. The CDR3 spells CASSIRDFGPRGYTF. Written as DNA, the CDR3 is TGTGCCAGTAGTATCCGGGACTTCGGCCCGCGTGGCTACACCTTC.

The chain carries TRBV7-8 and TRBJ1-1, with 7 bases aligning to TRBD1. Trimming took 2 bases from V and 4 from J; bases not matched to a gene: 4. Germline CDR1 is SGHVS and CDR2 is FQNEAQ. The CDR3 has 14 amino acids. CDR3: CASSLQTGLTEAFF. CDR3 DNA sequence: TGTGCCAGCAGCTTACAGACAGGGCTCACTGAAGCTTTCTTT.

On this clone: Mismatch with germline at one junction end may stem from a read error. The gene calls are TRBV2 and TRBJ1-4, with 9 bases matching TRBD1. In germline, CDR1 is SNHLY, CDR2 FYNNEI. The CDR3 length is 17 residues. The CDR3 reads CAGRTWDRELTNEKLFF. The DNA of the CDR3 is TGTGCCGGCAGGACCTGGGACAGGGAATTGACTAATGAAAAACTGTTTTTT.

The J gene is TRBJ2-1, the V gene TRBV5-1; 13 nucleotides agree with TRBD2. Losses at the gene ends were 0 bases for V and 4 bases for J; bases not matched to a gene: 1. Germline V CDR1 and CDR2: SGHRS, YFSETQ. CDR3 length: 16 residues. The CDR3 sequence: CASSLGLAGGYNEQFF. CDR3 coding DNA: TGCGCCAGCAGCTTGGGACTAGCGGGAGGTTACAATGAGCAGTTCTTC. Together with reference TRBV5-1 and TRBJ2-1, the CDR3 gives the full variable domain: KAGVTQTPRYLIKTRGQQVTLSCSPISGHRSVSWYQQTPGQGLQFLFEYFSETQRNKGNFPGRFSGRQFSNSRSEMNVSTLELGDSALYLCASSLGLAGGYNEQFFGPGTRLTVL.

This clone occurred once. J is TRBJ2-7 and V is TRBV4-2; D perhaps matches TRBD1 (5 bases). Trimming left V 3 bases short and J 3 bases short, with 9 bases between. Per the germline V gene, CDR1 is LGHNA and CDR2 is YNFKEQ. This CDR3 is 13 amino acids long. CDR3: CASSHLRGYEQYF. The DNA for the CDR3 is TGTGCCAGCAGCCATTTAAGGGGCTACGAGCAGTACTTC.

This clone was observed a single time. The rearrangement joins TRBV5-6 to TRBJ1-4; maybe TRBD1 (5 bases). The CDR3 has 15 residues. The V end was cut by 4 bases, the J end by 3 bases, with 13 bases between. The germline V gene encodes CDR1 SGHDT and CDR2 YYEEEE. The chain's CDR3 is CASSMGRVANEKLFF. DNA for the CDR3: TGTGCCAGCAGCATGGGCAGGGTGGCTAATGAAAAACTGTTTTTT.

The chain recombines TRBV12-5 with TRBJ2-1, with D unclear. CDR1 LGHNT and CDR2 FRNRAP come from the germline V gene. Trimming cost V 6 bases and J 10 bases, with 16 bases left between them. This CDR3 contains 13 residues. CDR3: CASGRLQPLEQFF. CDR3 nucleotide sequence: TGTGCTAGTGGCCGACTCCAGCCCTTGGAGCAGTTCTTC.

The CDR3 reads CASSLVGGADTQYF. CDR3 DNA: TGTGCCAGCAGCTTAGTGGGGGGGGCTGATACGCAGTATTTT. The rearrangement uses TRBV7-2 and TRBJ2-3; maybe TRBD2 (7 bases). The CDR3 sequence is 14 residues long. CDR1 and CDR2 (germline): SGHTA, FQGNSA. V lost 1 base to trimming and J lost 6 bases, with 11 bases between them. Complete variable domain (other parts from reference TRBV7-2 and TRBJ2-3): GAGVSQSPSNKVTEKGKDVELRCDPISGHTALYWYRQSLGQGLEFLIYFQGNSAPDKSGLPSDRFSAERTGGSVSTLTIQRTQQEDSAVYLCASSLVGGADTQYFGPGTRLTVL.

This rearrangement joins TRBV15 to TRBJ2-1; 9 nucleotides match TRBD2. The ends lost 1 base at V and 9 bases at J; junction bases unmatched: 10. The CDR3 spans 16 residues. Looked up from germline, CDR1 is LNHNV and CDR2 is YYDKDF (reference sequence). CDR3 DNA sequence: TGTGCCACCAGCAGAGGCAGGGCGGGGGGGCCTCCTGAGCAGTTCTTC. It translates to CATSRGRAGGPPEQFF.

This clone was seen more than once but under ten times. The genes are TRBV9 and TRBJ1-6; D is unresolved. CDR1 SGDLS and CDR2 YYNGEE come from the germline V gene. The germline V and J ends were trimmed by 0 bases and 13 bases, with 11 bases remaining between them. This CDR3 is built from 13 residues. The CDR3 here is CASSVGLGGPLHF. CDR3 bases: TGTGCCAGCAGCGTAGGACTTGGAGGGCCCCTCCACTTT. Supplemented by reference TRBV9 and TRBJ1-6, the full variable domain reads DSGVTQTPKHLITATGQRVTLRCSPRSGDLSVYWYQQSLDQGLQFLIQYYNGEERAKGNILERFSAQQFPDLHSELNLSSLELGDSALYFCASSVGLGGPLHFGNGTRLTVT.

The chain employs TRBV7-6 and TRBJ2-3, with TRBD2 matching over 11 bases. The CDR3 covers 16 residues. J was trimmed by 4 bases and V by 5 bases; bases with no gene match: 8. Germline CDR1 is SGHVS and CDR2 is FNYEAQ. Here the CDR3 DNA reads TGTGCCAGCAGCCCCTTAGCGGGAGGGAGAGCAGATACGCAGTATTTT. This sequence encodes CASSPLAGGRADTQYF.

This clone was counted between two and nine times. This chain connects TRBV19 to TRBJ2-3, with 8 positions matching TRBD2. CDR3 length: 14 residues. Unmatched junction bases numbered 7, after V lost 8 bases and J lost 3 bases. In germline, CDR1 is LNHDA, CDR2 SQIVND (reference sequence). For the CDR3, the DNA is TGTGCCAGTGGAGCGGGAGTTGTGACAGATACGCAGTATTTT. It encodes CASGAGVVTDTQYF.

This clone was counted a single time. This chain connects TRBV5-1 to TRBJ2-7, with 9 nucleotides matching TRBD1. Germline V gene data show CDR1 as SGHRS and CDR2 as YFSETQ. The ends lost 4 bases at V and 0 bases at J; junction bases unmatched: 5. There are 15 residues in the CDR3. The CDR3 loop reads CASSPGDRDSYEQYF. The CDR3 nucleotides are TGCGCCAGCAGCCCTGGGGACAGGGACTCCTACGAGCAGTACTTC.

The rearrangement joins TRBV27 to TRBJ2-7; possible D gene TRBD2, 5 bases. Germline loops: CDR1 MNHEY, CDR2 SMNVEV (reference sequence). This CDR3 region has 14 residues. V was cut by 0 bases and J by 3 bases, with 9 bases left in between. The CDR3 spells CASSLSNGDYEQYF. The CDR3 nucleotides are TGTGCCAGCAGTTTATCTAACGGGGACTACGAGCAGTACTTC.

Only a few counts were recorded for this clone. The CDR3 sequence: CASSQSQGNTEAFF. CDR3 bases: TGCGCCAGCAGCCAATCGCAGGGTAACACTGAAGCTTTCTTT. This chain links TRBV4-1 with TRBJ1-1, with a possible D match to TRBD1 (5 bases). From germline, CDR1 is MGHRA and CDR2 YSYEKL. This CDR3 has 14 residues. Between the trimmed V and J ends, which lost 2 bases and 2 bases, there was a span of 9 bases.

The chain uses TRBV5-1 and TRBJ2-5, with TRBD1 identical over 8 bases. Losses at the gene ends were 4 bases for V and 5 bases for J; bases not matched to a gene: 13. The CDR3 has 16 amino acids. Germline values: CDR1 SGHRS, CDR2 YFSETQ. This CDR3 reads CASSGLRTGRWETQYF. CDR3 bases: TGCGCCAGCAGCGGACTAAGGACAGGGCGGTGGGAGACCCAGTACTTC. Complete variable domain (other parts from reference TRBV5-1 and TRBJ2-5): KAGVTQTPRYLIKTRGQQVTLSCSPISGHRSVSWYQQTPGQGLQFLFEYFSETQRNKGNFPGRFSGRQFSNSRSEMNVSTLELGDSALYLCASSGLRTGRWETQYFGPGTRLLVL.

The chain is built from TRBV16 and TRBJ2-1; 7 nucleotides line up with TRBD1. The CDR3 extends over 14 amino acids. The V gene end was trimmed by 4 bases and the J gene end by 2 bases; junction bases not matched to a gene: 2. The germline gives CDR1 KGHSY, CDR2 FQNENV. The CDR3, as DNA: TGTGCCAGCAGCCGAGACAGGGCCTACAATGAGCAGTTCTTC. Translation: CASSRDRAYNEQFF.

The chain carries TRBV6-1 and TRBJ2-5; D possibly corresponds to TRBD2 (5 bases). The J call is in doubt because the DNA end fits TRBJ2-7 better. This CDR3 contains 16 residues. Germline V gene lookup returns CDR1 MNHNS and CDR2 SASEGT. CDR3 in DNA: TGTGCCAGCAGTGAAGTAGCGCTGTATAGCTCCTACGAGCAGTACTTC. Translation gives CASSEVALYSSYEQYF.

This chain links TRBV28 with TRBJ2-1; 9 bases agree with TRBD1. The V segment lost 6 bases and the J segment 5 bases; nucleotides outside the gene matches: 8. Looked up from germline, CDR1 is MDHEN and CDR2 is SYDVKM. The CDR3 consists of 15 residues. The CDR3 loop reads CASRGRGQGNNEQFF. In DNA, the CDR3 is TGTGCCAGCAGGGGGAGGGGACAGGGTAACAATGAGCAGTTCTTC.